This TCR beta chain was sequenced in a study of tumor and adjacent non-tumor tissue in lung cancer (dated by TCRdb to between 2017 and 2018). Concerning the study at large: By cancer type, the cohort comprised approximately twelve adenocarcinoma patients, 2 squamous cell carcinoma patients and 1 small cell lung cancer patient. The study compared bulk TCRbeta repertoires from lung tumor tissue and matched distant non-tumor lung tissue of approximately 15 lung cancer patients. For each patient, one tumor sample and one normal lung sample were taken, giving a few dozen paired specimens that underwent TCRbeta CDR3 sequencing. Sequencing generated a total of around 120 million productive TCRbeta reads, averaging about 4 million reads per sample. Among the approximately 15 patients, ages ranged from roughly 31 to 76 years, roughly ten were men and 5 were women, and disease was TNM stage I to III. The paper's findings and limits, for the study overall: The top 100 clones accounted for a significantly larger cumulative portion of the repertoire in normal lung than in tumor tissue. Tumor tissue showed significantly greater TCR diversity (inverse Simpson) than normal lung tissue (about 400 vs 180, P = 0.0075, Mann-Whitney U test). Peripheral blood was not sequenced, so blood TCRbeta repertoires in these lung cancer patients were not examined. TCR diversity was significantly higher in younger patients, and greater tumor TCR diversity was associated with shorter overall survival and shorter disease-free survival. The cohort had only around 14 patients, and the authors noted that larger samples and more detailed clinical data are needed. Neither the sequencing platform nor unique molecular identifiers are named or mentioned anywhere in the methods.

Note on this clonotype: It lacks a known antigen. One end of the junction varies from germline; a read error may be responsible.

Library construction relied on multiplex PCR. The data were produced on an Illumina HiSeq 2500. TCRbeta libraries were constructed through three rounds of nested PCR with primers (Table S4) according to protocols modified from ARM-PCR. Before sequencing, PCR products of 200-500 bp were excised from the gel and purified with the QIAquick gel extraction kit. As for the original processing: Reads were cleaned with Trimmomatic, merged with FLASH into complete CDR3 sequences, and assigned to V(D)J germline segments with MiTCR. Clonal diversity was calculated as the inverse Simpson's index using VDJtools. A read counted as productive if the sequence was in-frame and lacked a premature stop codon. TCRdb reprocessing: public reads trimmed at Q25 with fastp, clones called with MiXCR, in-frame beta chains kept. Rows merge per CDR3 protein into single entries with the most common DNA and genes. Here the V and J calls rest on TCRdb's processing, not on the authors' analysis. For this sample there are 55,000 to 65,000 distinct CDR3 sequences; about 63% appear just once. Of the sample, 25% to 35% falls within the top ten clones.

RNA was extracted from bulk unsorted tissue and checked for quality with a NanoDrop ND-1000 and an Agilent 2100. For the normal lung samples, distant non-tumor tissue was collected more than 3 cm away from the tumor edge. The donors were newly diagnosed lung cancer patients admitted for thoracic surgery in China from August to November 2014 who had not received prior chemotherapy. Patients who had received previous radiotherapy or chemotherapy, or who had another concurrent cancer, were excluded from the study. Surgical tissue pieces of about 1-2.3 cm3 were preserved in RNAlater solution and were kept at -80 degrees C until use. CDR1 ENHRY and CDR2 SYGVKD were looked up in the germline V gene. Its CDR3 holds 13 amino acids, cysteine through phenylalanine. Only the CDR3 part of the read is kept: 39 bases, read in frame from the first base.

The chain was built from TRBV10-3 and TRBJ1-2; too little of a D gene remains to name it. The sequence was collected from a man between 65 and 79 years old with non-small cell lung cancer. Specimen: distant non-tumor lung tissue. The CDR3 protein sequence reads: CANSESLVHGYTF. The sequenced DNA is TGTGCCAACAGTGAGTCCCTTGTCCATGGCTACACCTTC.